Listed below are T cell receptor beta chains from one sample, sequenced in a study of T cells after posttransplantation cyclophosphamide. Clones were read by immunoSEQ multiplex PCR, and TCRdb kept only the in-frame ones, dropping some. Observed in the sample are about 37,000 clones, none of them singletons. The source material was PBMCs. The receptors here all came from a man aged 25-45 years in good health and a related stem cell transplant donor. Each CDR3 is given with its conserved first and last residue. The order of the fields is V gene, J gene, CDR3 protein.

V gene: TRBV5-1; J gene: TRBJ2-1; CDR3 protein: CASSLAVGGEQFF
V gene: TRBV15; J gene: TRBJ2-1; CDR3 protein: CATSTGTGDYNEQFF
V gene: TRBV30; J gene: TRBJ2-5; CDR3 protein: CAWSVLVSGGVKETQYF
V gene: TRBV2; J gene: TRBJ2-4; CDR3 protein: CASSVGSGLPSLQYF
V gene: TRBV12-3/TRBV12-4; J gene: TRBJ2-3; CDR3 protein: CASTRRGGTDTQYF
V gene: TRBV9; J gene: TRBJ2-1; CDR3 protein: CASSLLSGGTYNEQFF
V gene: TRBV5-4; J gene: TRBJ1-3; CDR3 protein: CASSYYDRAGNTIYF
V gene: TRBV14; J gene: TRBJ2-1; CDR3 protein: CASSQEQGGEQFF
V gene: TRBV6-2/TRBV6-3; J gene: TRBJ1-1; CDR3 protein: CASSRTGDAFF
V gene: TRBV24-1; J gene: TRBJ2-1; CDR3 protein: CATSEPGRQGNEQFF
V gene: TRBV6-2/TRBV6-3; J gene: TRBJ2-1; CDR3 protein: CASSKPPYPYNEQFF
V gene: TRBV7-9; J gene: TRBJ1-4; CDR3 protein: CASSLVGTGSEKLFF
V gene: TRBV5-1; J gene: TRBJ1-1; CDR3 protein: CASIRTGGTEAFF
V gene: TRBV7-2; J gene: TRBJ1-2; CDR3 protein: CASSSINYGYTF
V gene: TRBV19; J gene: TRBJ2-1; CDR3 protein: CASSIADSAYNEQFF
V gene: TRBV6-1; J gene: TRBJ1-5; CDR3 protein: CASSEGPAGGMGQPQHF
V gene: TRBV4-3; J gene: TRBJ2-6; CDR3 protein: CASSQDDRGLLHVLTF
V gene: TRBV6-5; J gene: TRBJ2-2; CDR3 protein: CASSSGDTGELFF
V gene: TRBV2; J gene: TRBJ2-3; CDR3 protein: CASSRISGGRTDTQYF
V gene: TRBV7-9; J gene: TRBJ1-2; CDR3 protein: CASSLHSRVDYGYTF
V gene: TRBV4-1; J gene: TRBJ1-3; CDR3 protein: CASSQGRTAGSGNTIYF
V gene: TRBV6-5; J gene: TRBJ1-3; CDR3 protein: CASRSDSYSANTIYF
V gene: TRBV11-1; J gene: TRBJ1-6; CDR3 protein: CASSLSLRVPNSPLHF
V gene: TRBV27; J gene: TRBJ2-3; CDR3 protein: CASSPGIAGSTDTQYF
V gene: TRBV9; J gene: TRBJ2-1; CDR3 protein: CASSVQTVGEQFF
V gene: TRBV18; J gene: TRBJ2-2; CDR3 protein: CASSPLGPGQGTGELFF
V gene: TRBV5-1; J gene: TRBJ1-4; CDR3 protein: CASSPELNEKLFF
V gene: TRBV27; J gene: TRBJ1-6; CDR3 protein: CASREGQNSPLHF
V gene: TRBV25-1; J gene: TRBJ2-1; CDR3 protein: CASSEGQSYNEQFF
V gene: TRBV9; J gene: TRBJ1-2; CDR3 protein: CASTRTGGNYGYTF
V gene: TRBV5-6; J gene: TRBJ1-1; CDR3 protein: CASSLRAWGQLNTEAFF
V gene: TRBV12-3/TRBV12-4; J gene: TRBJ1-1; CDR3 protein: CASSPGQGTEAFF
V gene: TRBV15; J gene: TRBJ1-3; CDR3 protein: CATSSFVSGNTIYF
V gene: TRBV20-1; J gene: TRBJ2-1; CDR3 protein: CSAPLSYEQFF
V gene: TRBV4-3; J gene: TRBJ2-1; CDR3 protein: CASSQDRASGTYNEQFF
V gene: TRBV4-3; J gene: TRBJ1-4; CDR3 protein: CASSQEGAGTNEKLFF
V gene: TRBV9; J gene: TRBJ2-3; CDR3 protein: CASSVEAGGHTQYF
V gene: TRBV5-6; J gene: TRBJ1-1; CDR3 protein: CASSLWGPNTQAFF
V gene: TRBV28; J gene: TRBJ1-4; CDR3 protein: CASRRGGTNEKLFF
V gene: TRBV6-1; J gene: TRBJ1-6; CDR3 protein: CASTVDTLINSPLHF
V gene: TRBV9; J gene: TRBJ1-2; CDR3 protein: CASSARQGSNYGYTF
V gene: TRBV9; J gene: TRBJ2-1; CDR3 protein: CASSVGGGPNEQFF
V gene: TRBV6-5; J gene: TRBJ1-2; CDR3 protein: CASSPAGGGGYTF
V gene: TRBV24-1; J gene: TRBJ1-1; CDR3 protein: CASYNRDGLNTEAFF
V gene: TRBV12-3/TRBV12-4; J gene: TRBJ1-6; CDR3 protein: CASSITESPLHF
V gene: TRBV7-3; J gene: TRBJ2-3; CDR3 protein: CASSPIGAGGPDTQYF
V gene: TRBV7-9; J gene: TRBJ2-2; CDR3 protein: CASSTGTGDVRELFF
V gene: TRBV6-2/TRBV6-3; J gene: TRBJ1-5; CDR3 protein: CASSSEKGSNQPQHF
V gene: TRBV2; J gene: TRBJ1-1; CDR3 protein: CASSLTGGTEAFF
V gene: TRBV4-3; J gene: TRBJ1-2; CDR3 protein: CASSQDDRGLSYGYTF
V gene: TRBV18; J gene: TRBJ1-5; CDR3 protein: CASSRDRSNQPQHF
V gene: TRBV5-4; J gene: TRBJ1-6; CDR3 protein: CASSLVAGDSPLHF
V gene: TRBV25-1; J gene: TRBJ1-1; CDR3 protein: CASRPGLNTEAFF
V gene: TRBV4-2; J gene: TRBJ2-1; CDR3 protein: CASSHFAGTNQSSYNEQFF
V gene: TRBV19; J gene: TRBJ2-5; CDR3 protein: CASSARTRGETQYF